One T cell receptor (beta chain) is described in this entry. The data originate from a study of control samples from healthy donors and cancer patients. The assay was immunoSEQ multiplex PCR, and TCRdb's table has in-frame clones only and misses some. The sample carries about 120,000 clones, approximately 88% recorded once. The clonotype comes from a man aged 45 to 65 in good health. The sample consisted of blood.

The DNA of the CDR3 is TGTGCCAGCTCAGGGCAGAACTCAGATACGCAGTATTTT. It encodes CASSGQNSDTQYF. This chain connects TRBV18 to TRBJ2-3; D remains unclear. The CDR3 has 13 residues. Deletions cut 5 bases from V and 4 bases from J, with 10 bases between. Germline CDR1 is KGHSH and CDR2 is LQKENI.